A selection of T cell receptor beta chains follows, all from one sample in a study of blood T cells in healthy people across ages. TCRdb used MiXCR to reprocess the 5' RACE reads, holding one entry per CDR3 protein. The sample gives about 1,800,000 distinct CDR3 sequences, roughly 27% of which show up once; approximately 7.7% is in the top ten. The specimen was blood. The receptor source for this set is a woman in her 30s in good health. Both conserved end residues are part of each CDR3. The D gene is left open where the match is weak. Some rows have no size entry. The others give once, few or many, or a class for an expanded clone.

TRBJ2-2 - TRBV5-1 few TGCGCCAGCAGCTTACGGGGCCAGACCGGGGAGCTGTTTTTT CASSLRGQTGELFF
TRBJ2-7 TRBD2 TRBV5-1 many TGCGCCAGCAGCGGGCTAGCGGGAGGTACATACGAGCAGTACTTC CASSGLAGGTYEQYF
TRBJ2-5 - TRBV4-2 - TGTGCCAGCAGCCACTCCGTTGCGTACCAAGAGACCCAGTACTTC CASSHSVAYQETQYF
TRBJ2-7 TRBD2 TRBV29-1 few TGCAGCGTCGAGACTAGCGGGAGTGTCTACGAGCAGTACTTC CSVETSGSVYEQYF
TRBJ2-1 - TRBV6-5 - TGTGCCAGCAGTAAAGGGAGATCGGGTGAGCAGTTCTTC CASSKGRSGEQFF
TRBJ2-2 TRBD2 TRBV29-1 - TGCAGCACCCGGGGACTAGCGGGAGGCCGCGCCGGGGAGCTGTTTTTT CSTRGLAGGRAGELFF
TRBJ1-6 - TRBV7-2 - TGTGCCAGCAGAACTGAGGGTGGTCGTTCGAATTCACCCCTCCACTTT CASRTEGGRSNSPLHF
TRBJ2-1 - TRBV7-9 few TGTGCCAGCAGCTTTAAGCTAACGGGTGAGCAGTTCTTC CASSFKLTGEQFF
TRBJ2-5 TRBD2 TRBV11-2 - TGTGCCAGCAGCTTAGGAGTAGCGGGGCGGCTGGGGGAGACCCAGTACTTC CASSLGVAGRLGETQYF
TRBJ2-7 - TRBV29-1 few TGCAGCGGATACGGGTCCTCGCCCTACGAGCAGTACTTC CSGYGSSPYEQYF
TRBJ2-7 - TRBV7-2 few TGTGCCAGCAGCGCGGGACAGCCAGTTTACGAGCAGTACTTC CASSAGQPVYEQYF
TRBJ2-1 - TRBV24-1 few TGTGCCACCAGTGGTAGGAGCGCCAATGAGCAGTTCTTC CATSGRSANEQFF
TRBJ2-5 - TRBV29-1 many TGCAGCGTTGAGGCCGGAGGTGAGACCCAGTACTTC CSVEAGGETQYF
TRBJ2-1 - TRBV7-2 many TGTGCCAGCAGCTTCCAGGGTGGCGTAAGTCGCAATGAGCAGTTCTTC CASSFQGGVSRNEQFF
TRBJ2-3 TRBD2 TRBV12-3/TRBV12-4 many TGTGCCAGCAGTCAATCACCCACTAGCGGAGGGAAGTATTTT CASSQSPTSGGKYF
TRBJ2-3 - TRBV6-2/TRBV6-3 - TGTGCCAGCAGGCACAATTACGGAAGCACAGATACGCAGTATTTT CASRHNYGSTDTQYF
TRBJ1-2 - TRBV7-9 few TGTGCCAGCAGCTTAAGTACCGGGGTTGATTACTATGGCTACACCTTC CASSLSTGVDYYGYTF
TRBJ2-1 TRBD2 TRBV20-1 many TGCAGTGCTAGCTTTAGCGGGAAAGACAATGAGCAGTTCTTC CSASFSGKDNEQFF
TRBJ2-7 TRBD2 TRBV27 - TGTGCCAGCAGTTTATCGGGCGGGAGTGGAATGGCCCAGTACTTC CASSLSGGSGMAQYF
TRBJ2-7 - TRBV7-2 - TGTGCCAGCACCGCTGGGTCCCCACCCTCCTACAATGAGCAGTACTTC CASTAGSPPSYNEQYF
TRBJ2-4 - TRBV6-2/TRBV6-3 many TGTGCCAGCAGTTACGTACAGGGAACCAAAAACATTCAGTACTTC CASSYVQGTKNIQYF
TRBJ2-1 TRBD2 TRBV19 few TGTGCCAGTAGTCCAGTCGCTAGCGGCAACAATGAGCAGTTCTTC CASSPVASGNNEQFF
TRBJ2-7 - TRBV20-1 many TGCAGTGCTAGTTCTCTGGTCGGGTACGAGCAGTACTTC CSASSLVGYEQYF
TRBJ1-2 - TRBV12-3/TRBV12-4 - TGTGCCAGCAGCCGTGATATCGCACAAAACTATGGCTACACCTTC CASSRDIAQNYGYTF
TRBJ2-5 - TRBV5-1 many TGTGCCAGCAGCCTTCCGGGGGAGGAGACCCAGTACTTC CASSLPGEETQYF
TRBJ2-1 - TRBV5-6 few TGTGCCAGCAGCTTGGCGAGTATGGACACTTATTACAATGAGCAGTTCTTC CASSLASMDTYYNEQFF
TRBJ2-1 TRBD1 TRBV2 - TGTGCCAGCCGTTATGGCAGGGGGAATGGGCAGTTCTTC CASRYGRGNGQFF
TRBJ2-5 - TRBV12-3/TRBV12-4 few TGTGCCAGCAGTTTTCGGGGGGCCGTTGAAGAGACCCAGTACTTC CASSFRGAVEETQYF
TRBJ2-1 TRBD1 TRBV20-1 many TGCAGTGCTAGCTTACAGGGGTATGAGCAGTTCTTC CSASLQGYEQFF
TRBJ2-3 TRBD2 TRBV5-1 - TGCGCCAGCAGCTTGGCCCAGCGGGGAGGAGATACGCAGTATTTT CASSLAQRGGDTQYF
TRBJ2-1 - TRBV6-5 many TGTGCCAGCAGTTACACCTCTAGCGCCACCTACAATGAGCAGTTCTTC CASSYTSSATYNEQFF
TRBJ2-6 TRBD2 TRBV10-3 - TGTGCCACGACCGGGACGGAATCGACTAGCCAGACTTTC CATTGTESTSQTF
TRBJ2-7 - TRBV6-5 - TGTGCCAGCAGTTATATGCTGGGCGACGAGCAGTACTTC CASSYMLGDEQYF